This TCR beta chain was sequenced during a study of blood T cell repertoires in COVID-19. Generated by immunoSEQ multiplex PCR, the TCRdb table keeps only in-frame clones and is missing some. The table records under 300,000 clones, approximately 86% of them present only once. Germline V gene lookup returns CDR1 LNHDA and CDR2 SQIVND (reference sequence). The length of the CDR3 is 16 residues. V lost 3 bases and J lost 3; bases outside the gene matches: 7. Specimen: peripheral blood. The clonotype was recovered from a woman in her sixties or seventies with COVID-19, enrolled during active disease. This rearrangement joins TRBV19 to TRBJ2-7; 11 positions agree with TRBD1. In DNA form, the CDR3 reads TGTGCCAGTAGTATCGGGTGGGACAGGGGGATCTACGAGCAGTACTTC. It translates to CASSIGWDRGIYEQYF.